This entry lists 28 T cell receptor beta chains sequenced from one sample in a study of T cell responses to AZD1222 COVID-19 vaccine. The data were produced by immunoSEQ multiplex PCR, yet TCRdb's version contains in-frame clones alone and is incomplete. The table includes about 180,000 clones, over 90% detected once. The material was peripheral blood, obtained 28 days after the second AZD1222 dose. The source is an adult who received the AZD1222 COVID-19 vaccine.

V and J are TRBV6-1 and TRBJ2-3, with TRBD2 matching 13 bases. J gave up 5 bases and V 2 bases, and 4 bases lay outside the gene matches. Germline CDR1 MNHNS, CDR2 SASEGT. CDR3 size: 16 residues. CDR3 loop: CASSETSGGAQDTQYF. CDR3 DNA: TGTGCCAGCAGTGAAACTAGCGGGGGGGCCCAAGATACGCAGTATTTT.

The chain has TRBV30 and TRBJ2-3; D is ambiguous. The V end was cut by 7 bases, the J end by 3 bases, with 17 bases between. Germline assignment: CDR1 GTSNPN and CDR2 SVGIG (reference sequence). The CDR3 is 14 amino acids. CDR3 DNA: TGTGCCTTTTTGGCCCCGGTGGCGACAGATACGCAGTATTTT. Translation gives CAFLAPVATDTQYF.

The chain couples TRBV30 to TRBJ1-5; D ambiguous. V lost 2 bases and J lost 5, with 10 bases in between. CDR1 and CDR2 from the germline V gene are GTSNPN and SVGIG (reference sequence). The CDR3 loop spans 13 amino acids. CDR3 sequence reads: CAWSISEYQPQHF. As DNA, the CDR3 is TGTGCCTGGAGTATTAGTGAATATCAGCCCCAGCATTTT.

CDR3 nucleotides: TGTGCCAGCAGCCTCCGTAGCGGGAGGGCCTCCAATGAGCAGTTCTTC. Translation gives CASSLRSGRASNEQFF. J is TRBJ2-1 and V is TRBV3-1 (or the pseudogene TRBV3-2); 11 bases map to TRBD2. With V trimmed by 4 bases and J by 6 bases, 8 bases remained unmatched. The CDR3 contains 16 residues. Germline V gene sequence: CDR1 LGHDT, CDR2 YNNKEL (reference sequence).

The chain employs TRBV7-3 and TRBJ2-2, with D unclear. Per germline, CDR1 SGHTA and CDR2 FQGTGA. The CDR3 sequence is 15 residues long. V dropped 5 bases and J dropped 1 base, with 11 bases sitting between them. The CDR3 loop is CASSPSVMNTGELFF. In nucleotides, the CDR3 is TGTGCCAGCAGCCCCTCTGTAATGAACACCGGGGAGCTGTTTTTT.

This chain joins TRBV19 and TRBJ1-1; no clear D. This CDR3 spans 15 amino acids. Germline V gene sequence: CDR1 LNHDA, CDR2 SQIVND (reference sequence). V lost 4 bases and J 3 bases, leaving 15 bases between the germline ends. The CDR3 coding sequence is TGTGCCAGTAGTAGATCTGGGGATCAGGACACTGAAGCTTTCTTT. This translates into CASSRSGDQDTEAFF.

The V and J genes are TRBV5-5 and TRBJ2-1, with 12 bases lining up with TRBD1. Germline V gene data show CDR1 as SGHKS and CDR2 as YYEKEE (reference sequence). This CDR3 has 15 amino acids. J was trimmed by 6 bases and V by 5 bases; bases with no gene match: 6. The CDR3 DNA is TGTGCCAGCAGGGGGACAGGGGGCCTAGGCAATGAGCAGTTCTTC. As protein: CASRGTGGLGNEQFF.

The chain employs TRBV30 and TRBJ1-6, with TRBD1 identical over 8 bases. Looked up from germline, CDR1 is GTSNPN and CDR2 is SVGIG (reference sequence). The CDR3 is 12 amino acids. CDR3 bases: TGTGCAGGACAGGGATCGAATTCACCCCTCCACTTT. Translated, it gives CAGQGSNSPLHF.

The chain links TRBV18 to TRBJ1-2, with D hard to call. The CDR3 consists of 16 residues. The germline V and J ends were trimmed by 3 bases and 1 base, with 15 bases remaining between them. In germline, CDR1 is KGHSH, CDR2 LQKENI. CDR3 DNA sequence: TGTGCCAGCTCACCTACCACGTCACAGATTAACTATGGCTACACCTTC. Translated: CASSPTTSQINYGYTF.

This sequence joins TRBV5-6 and TRBJ1-6; D is ambiguous. The germline V gene encodes CDR1 SGHDT and CDR2 YYEEEE. The CDR3 spans 11 residues. V was trimmed by 1 base and J by 14 bases, leaving 7 bases between them. CDR3 loop: CASSLNSALHF. The CDR3 DNA reads as TGTGCCAGCAGCTTGAACTCGGCCCTCCACTTT.

The chain is built from TRBV30 and TRBJ2-5; tentatively, D is TRBD1 or TRBD2 (5 bases each). With 3 bases removed from V and 1 base from J, the gap between germline ends came to 9 bases. The CDR3 spans 13 residues. Germline assignment: CDR1 GTSNPN and CDR2 SVGIG (reference sequence). The DNA for the CDR3 is TGTGCCTGGAGCAGGGACCTCCAAGAGACCCAGTACTTC. Its translation is CAWSRDLQETQYF.

The chain joins TRBV19 to TRBJ1-2, with D maybe TRBD1 (6 bases). CDR1 is LNHDA, CDR2 SQIVND, per germline (reference sequence). This CDR3 is built from 12 residues. V was pared by 4 bases and J by 4 bases, with 7 bases between. CDR3 DNA: TGTGCCAGTAGTACCAGGGGCTATGGCTACACCTTC. It is translated as CASSTRGYGYTF.

This sequence joins TRBV11-3 and TRBJ2-2; TRBD1 might be the D (6 bases). The CDR3 is 16 residues long. Trimming cost V 1 base and J 6 bases, with 15 bases left between them. Per germline, CDR1 SGHNT and CDR2 YENEEA. The chain's CDR3 is CASSLGAQGYAGELFF. The CDR3 region has the DNA TGTGCCAGCAGCTTAGGGGCACAGGGATACGCCGGGGAGCTGTTTTTT.

The chain links TRBV6-2 or TRBV6-3 to TRBJ1-5, with D perhaps TRBD1 (5 bases). The CDR3 sequence is 15 residues long. Per the germline V gene, CDR1 is MNHEY and CDR2 is SVGEGT. V gave up 2 bases and J gave up 0 bases, with 8 bases separating them. The CDR3 protein is CASSYIGTSNQPQHF. The CDR3 region has the DNA TGTGCCAGCAGTTACATAGGGACTAGCAATCAGCCCCAGCATTTT.

In this sample, this clone turned up once. This chain uses TRBV3-1 (or the pseudogene TRBV3-2) with TRBJ1-5; TRBD1 agrees at 7 bases. Germline CDR1 and CDR2: LGHDT and YNNKEL (reference sequence). Trimming took 3 bases from V and 6 from J; bases not matched to a gene: 11. The CDR3 consists of 16 residues. CDR3 loop: CASSQGPTGLGQPQHF. Written as DNA, the CDR3 is TGTGCCAGCAGCCAGGGCCCGACAGGGCTGGGTCAGCCCCAGCATTTT.

This chain uses TRBV9 with TRBJ2-5, with a weak D call TRBD2 (5 bases). Germline CDR1 reads SGDLS; CDR2 reads YYNGEE. The V and J ends lost 4 bases and 3 bases respectively, with 13 bases between them. The CDR3 is made up of 14 amino acids. The CDR3 spells CASSPAPGEETQYF. The CDR3 coding sequence is TGTGCCAGCAGCCCAGCTCCCGGGGAAGAGACCCAGTACTTC.

The rearrangement joins TRBV6-1 to TRBJ2-3; TRBD2 matches 9 bases. The germline CDR1 and CDR2 sequences are MNHNS and SASEGT. This CDR3 spans 16 amino acids. With 2 bases clipped from V and 0 bases from J, the junction kept 3 bases outside the gene matches. CDR3 sequence: CASSELAGLSTDTQYF. The CDR3 bases are TGTGCCAGCAGTGAACTAGCGGGGCTTAGCACAGATACGCAGTATTTT.

The chain carries TRBV6-1 and TRBJ1-6; D unclear. The length of the CDR3 is 15 residues. Trimming pared 3 bases from V and 7 bases from J, leaving 13 bases between. Germline-derived CDR1 and CDR2 are MNHNS and SASEGT. This CDR3 reads CASSEEGRRNSPLHF. In DNA, the CDR3 is TGTGCCAGCAGTGAGGAAGGCAGGCGGAATTCACCCCTCCACTTT.

The rearrangement uses TRBV7-2 and TRBJ2-5, with D perhaps TRBD2 (5 bases). Germline CDR1 is SGHTA and CDR2 is FQGNSA. The V end was cut by 1 base, the J end by 5 bases, with 14 bases between. CDR3 size: 15 residues. CDR3: CASSLGVEAGETQYF. CDR3 bases: TGTGCCAGCAGCTTAGGCGTGGAGGCCGGGGAGACCCAGTACTTC.

This clone has only one observation. This rearrangement joins TRBV19 to TRBJ1-6; 9 positions match TRBD1. CDR1 is LNHDA, CDR2 SQIVND, per germline (reference sequence). Trimming at V came to 5 bases and at J to 5 bases, leaving 4 bases not matched to a gene. The CDR3 covers 15 residues. For the CDR3, the DNA is TGTGCCAGTAGTGCGGGGACAGGGAATAATTCACCCCTCCACTTT. Translating gives CASSAGTGNNSPLHF.

The V and J genes are TRBV5-4 and TRBJ2-1; TRBD2 matches 8 bases. The V segment lost 6 bases and the J segment 0 bases; nucleotides outside the gene matches: 8. The germline CDR1 and CDR2 sequences are SGHNT and YYREEE (reference sequence). The CDR3 extends over 16 amino acids. CDR3 loop: CASTGLAGPSYNEQFF. The CDR3 nucleotides are TGTGCCAGCACAGGGTTAGCGGGGCCCTCCTACAATGAGCAGTTCTTC.

The rearrangement links TRBV19 to TRBJ2-7; the D is unclear. Between the trimmed V and J ends, which lost 1 base and 0 bases, there was a span of 4 bases. The CDR3 extends over 13 amino acids. Germline assignment: CDR1 LNHDA and CDR2 SQIVND (reference sequence). The CDR3 DNA follows: TGTGCCAGTAGTATAGGTTACTCCTACGAGCAGTACTTC. Amino acid sequence: CASSIGYSYEQYF.

The chain uses TRBV7-9 and TRBJ1-2; no clear D. Trimming took off 1 base at V and 4 bases at J, with 10 bases between the two ends. CDR1 is SEHNR and CDR2 is FQNEAQ in the germline V gene (reference sequence). The CDR3 totals 14 residues. The CDR3, as DNA: TGTGCCAGCAGCTTAGTATCGGAAATCTATGGCTACACCTTC. Translating gives CASSLVSEIYGYTF.

The chain recombines TRBV9 with TRBJ2-7; TRBD2 agrees at 7 bases. The CDR3 totals 15 residues. The V and J ends lost 4 bases and 2 bases, in that order; junction bases with no gene match: 9. The germline CDR1 and CDR2 sequences are SGDLS and YYNGEE. The CDR3 DNA reads as TGTGCCAGCAGCACGGGGGGAGGGCAAACCTACGAGCAGTACTTC. Amino acids: CASSTGGGQTYEQYF.

This clone was seen just once. The chain employs TRBV18 and TRBJ1-2, with unresolved D. Germline V gives CDR1 KGHSH, CDR2 LQKENI. Between the trimmed V and J ends, which lost 0 bases and 4 bases, there was a span of 9 bases. The CDR3 contains 14 residues. The CDR3 is CASSPPTGSYGYTF. CDR3 in DNA: TGTGCCAGCTCACCACCGACCGGTAGCTATGGCTACACCTTC.

This clone was seen only once. This sequence joins TRBV4-1 and TRBJ1-5; D unclear. The CDR3 is 17 residues long. CDR1 MGHRA and CDR2 YSYEKL come from the germline V gene. V lost 1 base, J lost 2 bases, and 15 bases lay in between. The CDR3 is CASSQVPLLRGNQPQHF. Written as DNA, the CDR3 is TGCGCCAGCAGCCAAGTCCCCTTGCTGCGGGGCAATCAGCCCCAGCATTTT.

This clone was seen only a few times. The J gene is TRBJ1-5, the V gene TRBV3-1 (or the pseudogene TRBV3-2); TRBD1 might be the D (5 bases). CDR3 length: 16 residues. Germline-derived CDR1 and CDR2 are LGHDT and YNNKEL (reference sequence). The germline V and J ends were trimmed by 5 bases and 3 bases, with 17 bases remaining between them. CDR3 region: CASSLDGGLSNQPQHF. The CDR3 DNA sequence: TGTGCCAGCAGCTTGGATGGGGGACTTTCCAATCAGCCCCAGCATTTT.

The J gene is TRBJ2-2, the V gene TRBV7-3; D is ambiguous. Deletions cut 3 bases from V and 1 base from J, with 3 bases between. Germline values: CDR1 SGHTA, CDR2 FQGTGA. CDR3 length equals 13 residues. The CDR3 region has the DNA TGTGCCAGCAGCTTCGGGAACACCGGGGAGCTGTTTTTT. Translating gives CASSFGNTGELFF.